A single TCR beta chain is shown here with its context. The data were obtained in a study of OX40 agonist ivuxolimab in advanced cancers. Overall study context: Ivuxolimab is an agonistic anti-OX40 (CD134) antibody, and patients were treated with it. Hepatocellular carcinoma, melanoma, renal cell or head and neck cancer occurred in dose-escalation patients.

Germline CDR1 MNHEY, CDR2 SMNVEV (reference sequence). The V end lost 6 bases, the J end lost 0 bases, and 10 bases lay between the germline ends. The CDR3 sequence is 14 residues long. People who had autoimmune disease history or systemic immunosuppression were excluded. Assay: immunoSEQ multiplex PCR; the TCRdb copy retains only in-frame clones and omits some. The data show approximately 34,000 clones, roughly 79% seen once. The TCR sequence derives from an adult with an advanced solid tumor such as melanoma, head and neck, liver or kidney cancer. The chain uses TRBV27 and TRBJ2-3, with a possible D match to TRBD2 (6 bases). Sample: CD4+ or CD8+ T cells sorted from blood, taken in a trial of the OX40 agonist ivuxolimab. CDR3 nucleotides: TGTGCCAGCAGGTCGGGGGTTAGCACAGATACGCAGTATTTT. This gives the protein CASRSGVSTDTQYF.